The 21 T cell receptor beta chains given below trace back to one sample, sequenced in a study of CXCR3-negative and CXCR3-positive naive CD8 T cells. It was by 5' RACE with UMI labels that the TRB cDNA libraries were prepared. TCRdb re-called the 5' RACE reads and shows each CDR3 protein once, DNA omitted. This listing includes approximately 90,000 distinct CDR3 sequences. Broader study findings: CXCR3-positive naive cells had TRB CDR3s that were more hydrophobic than CXCR3-negative naive cells had.

For these receptors, no antigen is known. Sequencing was performed on naive CXCR3+ CD8+ T cells from blood. Stated subset: CD45RO-CCR7+CD27+CD95- naive CD8+ T cells expressing CXCR3 (TNR3+). Receptor source: a human donor in good health. Some clones in this sample may be carry-over from other donors' samples.

The gene calls are TRBV7-7 and TRBJ1-1. CDR3 size: 13 residues. The germline V gene encodes CDR1 SSHAT and CDR2 FNYEAQ (reference sequence). CDR3 loop: CASSPDVRSEAFF.

V is TRBV5-1 and J is TRBJ2-7; absent DNA, TCRdb's TRBD2 call cannot be checked. The CDR3 loop spans 16 amino acids. Germline V lookup: CDR1 SGHRS, CDR2 YFSETQ. The CDR3 loop is CASSLNQASGPYEQYF.

This chain links TRBV20-1 with TRBJ2-1; the D call of TRBD2 rests on TCRdb alone, since no DNA is present to check it. Germline values: CDR1 DFQATT, CDR2 SNEGSKA (reference sequence). This CDR3 region has 18 residues. The CDR3 here is CSARPSGRVGNSYNEQFF.

This chain uses TRBV5-1 with TRBJ2-5; lacking DNA, the TRBD1 call made by TCRdb goes unchecked. The CDR3 extends over 13 amino acids. Germline V gene lookup returns CDR1 SGHRS and CDR2 YFSETQ. The CDR3 region is CASSLRVVETQYF.

V gene TRBV7-9 combines with J gene TRBJ1-1. The germline CDR1 and CDR2 sequences are SEHNR and FQNEAQ (reference sequence). This CDR3 has 12 amino acids. The CDR3 reads CASAEPNTEAFF.

The chain joins TRBV6-1 to TRBJ2-5; the D call from TCRdb, TRBD1, cannot be confirmed without DNA. Per the germline V gene, CDR1 is MNHNS and CDR2 is SASEGT. The CDR3 loop spans 16 amino acids. The chain's CDR3 is CASSEDPRGPQETQYF.

The genes are TRBV6-2 or TRBV6-3 and TRBJ2-3; there is no DNA to check the TCRdb D call of TRBD2. The CDR3 loop spans 16 amino acids. Germline CDR1 reads MNHEY; CDR2 reads SVGEGT. The CDR3 loop is CASSYVPAGPRSTQYF.

The rearrangement links TRBV28 to TRBJ2-7. Germline CDR1 is MDHEN and CDR2 is SYDVKM. CDR3 length equals 13 residues. The CDR3 loop reads CASSLLGPHEQYF. The full variable domain, its missing parts supplied by reference TRBV28 and TRBJ2-7, is DVKVTQSSRYLVKRTGEKVFLECVQDMDHENMFWYRQDPGLGLRLIYFSYDVKMKEKGDIPEGYSVSREKKERFSLILESASTNQTSMYLCASSLLGPHEQYFGPGTRLTVT.

CDR3 sequence: CASSLSQGRTNEKLFF. The V call is TRBV27, the J call TRBJ1-4. The CDR3 is 16 amino acids. Germline CDR1 reads MNHEY; CDR2 reads SMNVEV (reference sequence).

The chain's CDR3 is CASSYGAGGTEAFF. This rearrangement joins TRBV6-2 or TRBV6-3 to TRBJ1-1. CDR1 and CDR2 (germline): MNHEY, SVGEGT. The CDR3 loop spans 14 amino acids.

The V call is TRBV4-1, the J call TRBJ2-7; the TCRdb D gene call, TRBD1, has no DNA to confirm it. CDR3 size: 15 residues. Germline V gene data show CDR1 as MGHRA and CDR2 as YSYEKL. The CDR3 protein is CASSSRDRGPYEQYF.

The J gene is TRBJ2-7, the V gene TRBV3-1. There are 11 residues in the CDR3. The V gene's germline CDR1 is LGHDT and CDR2 YNNKEL (reference sequence). This CDR3 is CASSHSYEQYF.

V is TRBV4-1 and J is TRBJ1-6. There are 13 residues in the CDR3. Germline values: CDR1 MGHRA, CDR2 YSYEKL. This CDR3 reads CASSQRVSSPLHF.

This sequence joins TRBV28 and TRBJ2-7; TCRdb's assignment of TRBD1 cannot be checked, as there is no DNA. This CDR3 contains 14 residues. Germline CDR1 is MDHEN and CDR2 is SYDVKM. CDR3 residues: CASTPLRDRVEQYF.

CDR3 amino acids: CASTPGGYNEQFF. V is TRBV7-9 and J is TRBJ2-1; without DNA, the TCRdb call of TRBD1 cannot be checked. The CDR3 has 13 residues. The germline gives CDR1 SEHNR, CDR2 FQNEAQ (reference sequence).

This chain connects TRBV4-3 to TRBJ2-5. This CDR3 comprises 13 residues. CDR1 and CDR2 from the germline V gene are LGHNA and YSLEER. The CDR3 region is CASSQGPGETQYF.

The chain links TRBV9 to TRBJ2-1; TCRdb designates TRBD1, a call that cannot be tested without DNA. The germline V gene encodes CDR1 SGDLS and CDR2 YYNGEE. The CDR3 is 15 residues long. The CDR3 sequence: CASSVEGGQVNEQFF.

The chain is built from TRBV6-2 or TRBV6-3 and TRBJ2-7; TCRdb picks TRBD2, but there is no DNA to check that call. Germline V gene data show CDR1 as MNHEY and CDR2 as SVGEGT. The CDR3 extends over 18 amino acids. CDR3 sequence reads: CASSSTAGLAGEDYEQYF.

The V and J genes are TRBV28 and TRBJ2-5; TCRdb selects TRBD1, and the lack of DNA leaves this call unchecked. Per the germline V gene, CDR1 is MDHEN and CDR2 is SYDVKM. CDR3 length equals 13 residues. This chain's CDR3 is CATLMGQQETQYF.

The V call is TRBV28, the J call TRBJ2-7; TCRdb designates TRBD1, a call that cannot be tested without DNA. Germline CDR1 reads MDHEN; CDR2 reads SYDVKM. The CDR3 loop spans 15 amino acids. CDR3 in amino acids: CASSAASTGVYEQYF.

The chain combines TRBV5-5 with TRBJ1-1. The CDR3 is made up of 16 amino acids. Germline CDR1 SGHKS, CDR2 YYEKEE (reference sequence). This CDR3 reads CASSFRASRSYTEAFF.